These 31 T cell receptor beta chains were sequenced from one sample in a study of T cells in Graves' hyperthyroidism and ophthalmopathy. Amplified regions were TCR beta CDR3 sequences from RNA transcripts. HTBI primers drove first-round RT-PCR of the TCR CDR3. From the multiplex PCR reads, TCRdb called clonotypes with MiXCR, one entry per CDR3 protein. In the table there are 340,000 or so distinct CDR3 sequences, 15% to 20% of which are singletons. The sample consisted of blood. The source of these receptors is a woman in her forties or fifties with Graves' hyperthyroidism.

This clonotype was detected only a few times. The CDR3 DNA follows: TGCGCCAGCAGAGCCGGTCTAGAAGAGACCCAGTACTTC. It is translated as CASRAGLEETQYF. The chain couples TRBV10-2 to TRBJ2-5, with D unresolved. Deletions cut 6 bases from V and 3 bases from J, with 11 bases between. This CDR3 spans 13 amino acids. Looked up from germline, CDR1 is WSHSY and CDR2 is SAAADI.

In its sample, this clonotype was seen many times. The chain recombines TRBV7-9 with TRBJ2-1; the D gene is possibly TRBD1 (6 bases). The CDR3 spans 13 residues. Germline CDR1 and CDR2: SEHNR and FQNEAQ (reference sequence). Trimming removed 5 bases from V and 4 bases from J, with 9 bases in between. For the CDR3, the DNA is TGTGCCAGCAGCAACGGACAGTACAATGAGCAGTTCTTC. This translates into CASSNGQYNEQFF.

The V call is TRBV20-1, the J call TRBJ1-6; D ambiguous. CDR1 and CDR2 (germline): DFQATT, SNEGSKA (reference sequence). The CDR3 length is 14 residues. V lost 7 bases, J lost 9 bases, and 19 bases lay in between. The CDR3 spells CSVRRLEDFSPLHF. As DNA, the CDR3 is TGCAGTGTCAGACGGCTGGAAGACTTTTCACCCCTCCACTTT.

This clonotype came up many times. The chain recombines TRBV7-6 with TRBJ2-5, with TRBD2 matching 10 bases. The ends lost 5 bases at V and 1 base at J; junction bases unmatched: 7. CDR3 size: 16 residues. Germline V lookup: CDR1 SGHVS, CDR2 FNYEAQ. CDR3 coding DNA: TGTGCCAGCAGCCCAGCGACTAGCGGGTCCCAAGAGACCCAGTACTTC. This translates into CASSPATSGSQETQYF.

This clonotype has ten or more counts. CDR3 sequence reads: CASSVAGGSYEQYF. The CDR3 DNA sequence: TGTGCCAGCAGTGTAGCGGGAGGGTCCTACGAGCAGTACTTC. This chain joins TRBV6-2 or TRBV6-3 and TRBJ2-7; 11 bases map to TRBD2. Germline V CDR1 and CDR2: MNHEY, SVGEGT. The CDR3 contains 14 residues. Unmatched junction bases numbered 1, after V lost 5 bases and J lost 1 base.

The chain has TRBV6-2 or TRBV6-3 and TRBJ2-5, with 10 bases fitting TRBD2. Unmatched junction bases numbered 19, after V lost 8 bases and J lost 13 bases. Per germline, CDR1 MNHEY and CDR2 SVGEGT. This CDR3 has 15 residues. The CDR3 DNA sequence: TGTGCCAGCTCCAAATGGGATGCTAGCGGGGGACCGACGTACTTC. Translating gives CASSKWDASGGPTYF.

This clonotype was seen only a few times. V gene TRBV12-3 or TRBV12-4 combines with J gene TRBJ2-4, with a weak D call TRBD2 (6 bases). The CDR3 consists of 15 residues. Deletions cut 2 bases from V and 8 bases from J, with 16 bases between. CDR3 protein: CASSLSAGRRDIQYF. CDR3 DNA: TGTGCCAGCAGTTTATCGGCAGGGAGGCGTGACATTCAGTACTTC.

This clonotype was detected a few times. This chain joins TRBV20-1 and TRBJ2-1; 9 bases map to TRBD2. Losses at the gene ends were 3 bases for V and 7 bases for J; bases not matched to a gene: 4. The CDR3 sequence is 13 residues long. Per germline, CDR1 DFQATT and CDR2 SNEGSKA (reference sequence). CDR3 coding DNA: TGCAGTGCTAGTGCGGGGGGGCGGAATGAGCAGTTCTTC. Translating gives CSASAGGRNEQFF.

This clonotype turned up a few times. The chain carries TRBV20-1 and TRBJ1-2; 7 bases map to TRBD1. There are 15 residues in the CDR3. J lost 3 bases, V lost 1 base, and 8 bases had no gene match. Germline assignment: CDR1 DFQATT and CDR2 SNEGSKA (reference sequence). CDR3 in amino acids: CSARGGQGVDYGYTF. CDR3 nucleotides: TGCAGTGCTAGAGGGGGCCAGGGGGTTGACTATGGCTACACCTTC.

The V gene is TRBV19, the J gene TRBJ2-1; 12 positions agree with TRBD2. Trimming removed 8 bases from V and 4 bases from J; junction bases left unmatched: 9. CDR3 length equals 16 residues. Germline V gene lookup returns CDR1 LNHDA and CDR2 SQIVND (reference sequence). The CDR3 spells CASATGGLAGYNEQFF. For the CDR3, the DNA is TGTGCCAGTGCCACAGGAGGACTAGCGGGATACAATGAGCAGTTCTTC.

V and J are TRBV7-3 and TRBJ2-1; 12 nucleotides line up with TRBD2. V was clipped by 7 bases and J by 10 bases; unmatched bases: 17. Germline lookup yields CDR1 SGHTA and CDR2 FQGTGA. The length of the CDR3 is 17 residues. The CDR3 coding sequence is TGTGCCAGCACCCGGACTAGCGGGAAGTCCACAGGGGGGGAGCAGTTCTTC. It encodes CASTRTSGKSTGGEQFF. The whole variable domain, remainder taken from reference TRBV7-3 and TRBJ2-1, is GAGVSQTPSNKVTEKGKYVELRCDPISGHTALYWYRQSLGQGPEFLIYFQGTGAADDSGLPNDRFFAVRPEGSVSTLKIQRTERGDSAVYLCASTRTSGKSTGGEQFFGPGTRLTVL.

This clonotype was seen more than once but under ten times. J is TRBJ2-5 and V is TRBV7-3; 7 bases are a match to TRBD2. Looked up from germline, CDR1 is SGHTA and CDR2 is FQGTGA. The CDR3 contains 14 residues. J gave up 3 bases and V 2 bases, and 3 bases lay outside the gene matches. The CDR3 sequence: CASSLGGTKETQYF. DNA of the CDR3: TGTGCCAGCAGCTTAGGAGGGACTAAAGAGACCCAGTACTTC.

This clonotype was found a few times. V gene TRBV2 combines with J gene TRBJ2-1; D remains ambiguous. Deletions cut 7 bases from V and 5 bases from J, with 12 bases between. CDR3 length equals 13 residues. CDR1 is SNHLY and CDR2 is FYNNEI in the germline V gene. The chain's CDR3 is CASMTDDDNEQFF. CDR3 nucleotides: TGTGCCAGCATGACGGATGATGACAATGAGCAGTTCTTC.

This clonotype was counted only a few times. The chain recombines TRBV28 with TRBJ2-7, with D unclear. CDR3 size: 15 residues. The germline V gene encodes CDR1 MDHEN and CDR2 SYDVKM. Deletions cut 7 bases from V and 1 base from J, with 17 bases between. The CDR3 spells CASTRQAGLSYEQYF. CDR3 bases: TGTGCCAGCACCCGTCAAGCAGGCCTTTCCTACGAGCAGTACTTC.

This chain joins TRBV19 and TRBJ1-2; D gene unclear. Germline assignment: CDR1 LNHDA and CDR2 SQIVND (reference sequence). V was clipped by 4 bases and J by 0 bases, with 9 bases between them. The CDR3 contains 14 residues. The CDR3 loop is CASSRGEPNYGYTF. CDR3 in DNA: TGTGCCAGTAGTAGAGGTGAACCTAACTATGGCTACACCTTC.

This clonotype has only a few counts. The chain has TRBV20-1 and TRBJ2-7, with 11 bases lining up with TRBD1. V lost 3 bases, J lost 7 bases, and 11 bases stayed unmatched. Germline-derived CDR1 and CDR2 are DFQATT and SNEGSKA (reference sequence). The CDR3 has 15 amino acids. The CDR3 region has the DNA TGCAGTGCTAGTCGTCCCGGGACAGGGGGGGGTGAGCAGTACGTC. The encoded protein is CSASRPGTGGGEQYV.

This clonotype was found many times. The V and J genes are TRBV11-2 and TRBJ2-7, with TRBD1 matching over 9 bases. With V trimmed by 5 bases and J by 5 bases, 10 bases remained unmatched. Looked up from germline, CDR1 is SGHAT and CDR2 is FQNNGV. The CDR3 has 15 residues. CDR3 sequence: CASSIYSGQGNEQYF. The CDR3 nucleotides are TGTGCCAGCAGCATTTATTCGGGACAGGGAAACGAGCAGTACTTC.

This rearrangement joins TRBV6-1 to TRBJ2-1; D is unclear. Trimming removed 6 bases from V and 5 bases from J, with 11 bases in between. This CDR3 is 13 amino acids long. The germline V gene has CDR1 MNHNS and CDR2 SASEGT. CDR3 region: CASRAHADNEQFF. The CDR3 DNA reads as TGTGCCAGCAGGGCCCACGCGGACAATGAGCAGTTCTTC.

This clonotype was detected many times. This rearrangement joins TRBV2 to TRBJ2-5; D not certain. This CDR3 is built from 14 residues. From germline, CDR1 is SNHLY and CDR2 FYNNEI. Between the trimmed V and J ends, which lost 5 bases and 5 bases, there was a span of 15 bases. CDR3 in amino acids: CASSYLDPQETQYF. The CDR3 DNA is TGTGCCAGCAGTTACCTGGATCCTCAGGAGACCCAGTACTTC.

As DNA, the CDR3 is TGTGCCAGCAGTTTTTACGGAGGCCCCCTCCACTTT. Residues: CASSFYGGPLHF. The chain has TRBV27 and TRBJ1-6, with unresolved D. CDR3 length equals 12 residues. The V end lost 3 bases, the J end lost 13 bases, and 10 bases lay between the germline ends. CDR1 is MNHEY, CDR2 SMNVEV, per germline (reference sequence).

This clonotype was counted ten times or more. The CDR3 DNA reads TGTGCCAGCTCACCTCCAAGCCTCGGCTATGGCTACACCTTC. Its translation: CASSPPSLGYGYTF. V gene TRBV18 combines with J gene TRBJ1-2; no clear D gene. The CDR3 spans 14 residues. Trimming took 3 bases from V and 4 from J, leaving 12 bases between them. Germline lookup yields CDR1 KGHSH and CDR2 LQKENI. Full variable domain (outside the CDR3, taken from reference TRBV18 and TRBJ1-2): NAGVMQNPRHLVRRRGQEARLRCSPMKGHSHVYWYRQLPEEGLKFMVYLQKENIIDESGMPKERFSAEFPKEGPSILRIQQVVRGDSAAYFCASSPPSLGYGYTFGSGTRLTVV.

This clonotype occurred once. This sequence may be a read error, since a much larger clone differs from it by one base. The chain couples TRBV5-1 to TRBJ2-5; a weak D match, TRBD2 (6 bases). TRBJ2-1 matches the DNA end more closely, so the J call is doubtful. Germline loops: CDR1 SGHRS, CDR2 YFSETQ. The CDR3 contains 15 residues. As DNA, the CDR3 is TGCGCCAGCAGCGGACTACAAGGGGTCCAAGAGACCCAGTTCTTC. Its protein product is CASSGLQGVQETQFF.

In this sample, this clonotype turned up many times. The chain recombines TRBV6-1 with TRBJ2-1; the match to TRBD1 covers 7 bases. Per germline, CDR1 MNHNS and CDR2 SASEGT. The junction had 5 bases not matched to a gene; V was cut back by 5 bases and J by 1 base. The CDR3 runs to 15 residues. The CDR3 spells CASSSQGESYNEQFF. The CDR3 coding sequence is TGTGCCAGCAGTTCTCAGGGGGAGTCCTACAATGAGCAGTTCTTC.

The genes are TRBV2 and TRBJ2-7; the D gene is possibly TRBD1 (5 bases). Germline V gene lookup returns CDR1 SNHLY and CDR2 FYNNEI. This CDR3 has 11 amino acids. The ends were cut back, 7 bases at V and 3 bases at J, with 7 bases in the middle. The CDR3 protein is CASMDNYEQYF. DNA of the CDR3: TGTGCCAGCATGGACAACTACGAGCAGTACTTC.

This rearrangement joins TRBV3-1 to TRBJ2-7; tentative D call: TRBD2 (5 bases). CDR3 length equals 16 residues. Germline CDR1 LGHDT, CDR2 YNNKEL (reference sequence). V was cut by 6 bases and J by 0 bases, with 18 bases left in between. The CDR3 reads CASSFSAGRSSYEQYF. The CDR3 nucleotides read TGTGCCAGCAGTTTCTCGGCGGGCCGTTCCTCCTACGAGCAGTACTTC.

At least ten counts were recorded for this clonotype. J is TRBJ2-1 and V is TRBV5-1; 9 bases are a match to TRBD2. V was pared by 0 bases and J by 3 bases, with 1 base of the junction left unmatched. Germline V gene data show CDR1 as SGHRS and CDR2 as YFSETQ. This CDR3 region has 15 residues. The CDR3 loop is CASSLVSGSYNEQFF. The CDR3 DNA follows: TGCGCCAGCAGCTTGGTTAGCGGGAGCTACAATGAGCAGTTCTTC.

This clonotype came up many times. The chain combines TRBV18 with TRBJ2-3; D is possibly TRBD2 (7 bases). The ends were cut back, 5 bases at V and 3 bases at J, with 15 bases in the middle. The CDR3 consists of 15 residues. Germline V gives CDR1 KGHSH, CDR2 LQKENI. The CDR3 DNA follows: TGTGCCAGCTCATCACAGGCGGGGGCGACAGATACGCAGTATTTT. Amino acid sequence: CASSSQAGATDTQYF.

The CDR3 region has the DNA TGTGCCAGCAGCTTAGTTCGGAACTCTGGAAACACCATATATTTT. Residues: CASSLVRNSGNTIYF. This chain links TRBV7-9 with TRBJ1-3; D not certain. The CDR3 runs to 15 residues. Germline CDR1 reads SEHNR; CDR2 reads FQNEAQ (reference sequence). Trimming stripped 1 base from V and 0 bases from J, with 7 bases between.

The table lists this clonotype with many counts. The gene calls are TRBV19 and TRBJ1-1; D is undetermined. The CDR3 is 15 amino acids. Trimming left V 5 bases short and J 0 bases short, with 13 bases between. Germline V CDR1 and CDR2: LNHDA, SQIVND (reference sequence). For the CDR3, the DNA is TGTGCCAGTAGTCCAGTGACGGACTTGAACACTGAAGCTTTCTTT. Translation: CASSPVTDLNTEAFF.

The genes are TRBV20-1 and TRBJ2-1; 9 positions agree with TRBD2. The CDR3 spans 15 residues. CDR1 is DFQATT and CDR2 is SNEGSKA in the germline V gene (reference sequence). Losses at the gene ends were 1 base for V and 6 bases for J; bases not matched to a gene: 7. In DNA, the CDR3 is TGCAGTGCTAGAGTCTCGCGGGGGGGGTCCAATGAGCAGTTCTTC. Translated, it gives CSARVSRGGSNEQFF.

The chain is built from TRBV5-1 and TRBJ2-5; D perhaps matches TRBD2 (7 bases). Trimming took 6 bases from V and 6 from J, leaving 21 bases between them. This CDR3 spans 15 amino acids. Germline-derived CDR1 and CDR2 are SGHRS and YFSETQ. CDR3 residues: CASTRDGLGGQTQYF. The CDR3 DNA reads as TGCGCCAGCACCCGGGATGGACTAGGGGGGCAGACCCAGTACTTC. The full variable domain, with the rest looked up from reference TRBV5-1 and TRBJ2-5, is KAGVTQTPRYLIKTRGQQVTLSCSPISGHRSVSWYQQTPGQGLQFLFEYFSETQRNKGNFPGRFSGRQFSNSRSEMNVSTLELGDSALYLCASTRDGLGGQTQYFGPGTRLLVL.